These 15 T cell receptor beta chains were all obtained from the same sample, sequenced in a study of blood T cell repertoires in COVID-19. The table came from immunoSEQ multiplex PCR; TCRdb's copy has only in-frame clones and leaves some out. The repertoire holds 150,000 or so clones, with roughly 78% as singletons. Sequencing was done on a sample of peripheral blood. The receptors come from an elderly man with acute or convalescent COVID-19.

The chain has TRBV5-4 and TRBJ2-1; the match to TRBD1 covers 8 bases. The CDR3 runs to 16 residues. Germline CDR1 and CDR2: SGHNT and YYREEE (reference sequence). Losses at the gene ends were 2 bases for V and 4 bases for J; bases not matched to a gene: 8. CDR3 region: CASSLPQGGPYNEQFF. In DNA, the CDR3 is TGTGCCAGCAGCTTACCACAGGGGGGCCCGTACAATGAGCAGTTCTTC.

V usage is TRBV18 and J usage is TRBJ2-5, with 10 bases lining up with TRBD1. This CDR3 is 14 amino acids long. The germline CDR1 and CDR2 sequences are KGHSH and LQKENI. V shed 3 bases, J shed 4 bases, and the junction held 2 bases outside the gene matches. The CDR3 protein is CASSPTGGGETQYF. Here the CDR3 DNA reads TGTGCCAGCTCACCGACAGGGGGCGGAGAGACCCAGTACTTC. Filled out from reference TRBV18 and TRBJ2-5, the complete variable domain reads NAGVMQNPRHLVRRRGQEARLRCSPMKGHSHVYWYRQLPEEGLKFMVYLQKENIIDESGMPKERFSAEFPKEGPSILRIQQVVRGDSAAYFCASSPTGGGETQYFGPGTRLLVL.

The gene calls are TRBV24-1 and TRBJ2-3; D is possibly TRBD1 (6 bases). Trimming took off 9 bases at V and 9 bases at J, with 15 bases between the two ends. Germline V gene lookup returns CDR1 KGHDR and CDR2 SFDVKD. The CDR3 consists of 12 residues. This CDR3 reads CATATGSGTQYF. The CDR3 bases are TGTGCCACCGCCACAGGGAGTGGCACGCAGTATTTT.

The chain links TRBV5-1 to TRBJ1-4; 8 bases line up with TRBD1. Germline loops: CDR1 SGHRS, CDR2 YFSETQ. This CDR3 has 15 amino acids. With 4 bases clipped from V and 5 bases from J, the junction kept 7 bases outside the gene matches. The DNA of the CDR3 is TGCGCCAGCAGCCCGCAGGGGGCCCAAAATGAAAAACTGTTTTTT. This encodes CASSPQGAQNEKLFF.

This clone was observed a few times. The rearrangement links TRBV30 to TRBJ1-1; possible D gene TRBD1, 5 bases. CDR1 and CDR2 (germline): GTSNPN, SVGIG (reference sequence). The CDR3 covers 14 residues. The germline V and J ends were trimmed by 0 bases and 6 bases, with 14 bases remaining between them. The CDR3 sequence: CAWSVPDRAPEAFF. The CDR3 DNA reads TGTGCCTGGAGTGTACCCGACAGAGCGCCTGAAGCTTTCTTT.

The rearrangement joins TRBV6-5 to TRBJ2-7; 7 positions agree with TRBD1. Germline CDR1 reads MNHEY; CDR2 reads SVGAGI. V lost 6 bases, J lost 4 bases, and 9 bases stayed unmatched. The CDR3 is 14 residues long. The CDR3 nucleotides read TGTGCCAGCAGCCCCGGGACAGTATTATACGAGCAGTACGTC. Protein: CASSPGTVLYEQYV.

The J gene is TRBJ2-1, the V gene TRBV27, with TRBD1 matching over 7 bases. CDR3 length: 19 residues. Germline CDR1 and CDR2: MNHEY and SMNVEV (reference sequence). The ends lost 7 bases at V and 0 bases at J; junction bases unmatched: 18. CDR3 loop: CASTPRRAGGWSSYNEQFF. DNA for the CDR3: TGTGCCAGCACCCCACGTAGGGCAGGGGGATGGAGCTCCTACAATGAGCAGTTCTTC.

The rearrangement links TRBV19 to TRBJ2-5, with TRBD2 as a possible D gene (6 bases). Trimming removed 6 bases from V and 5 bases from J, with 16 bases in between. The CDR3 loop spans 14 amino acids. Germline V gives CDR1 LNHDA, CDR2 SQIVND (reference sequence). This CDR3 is CASSHLDGGETQYF. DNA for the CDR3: TGTGCCAGTAGCCACCTGGACGGAGGGGAGACCCAGTACTTC. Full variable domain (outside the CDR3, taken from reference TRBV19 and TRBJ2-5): DGGITQSPKYLFRKEGQNVTLSCEQNLNHDAMYWYRQDPGQGLRLIYYSQIVNDFQKGDIAEGYSVSREKKESFPLTVTSAQKNPTAFYLCASSHLDGGETQYFGPGTRLLVL.

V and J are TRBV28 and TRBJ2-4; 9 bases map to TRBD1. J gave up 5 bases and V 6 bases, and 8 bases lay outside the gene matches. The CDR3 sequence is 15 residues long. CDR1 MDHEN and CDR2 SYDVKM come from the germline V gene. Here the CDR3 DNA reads TGTGCCAGCAGAGCACAGGGGGCAGGCGAAAACATTCAGTACTTC. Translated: CASRAQGAGENIQYF.

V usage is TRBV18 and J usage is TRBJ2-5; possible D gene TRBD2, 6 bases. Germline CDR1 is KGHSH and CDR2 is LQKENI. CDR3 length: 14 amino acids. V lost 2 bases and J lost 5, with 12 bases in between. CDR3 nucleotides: TGTGCCAGCTCACCATGGAGGGGCAGGGAGACCCAGTACTTC. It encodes CASSPWRGRETQYF. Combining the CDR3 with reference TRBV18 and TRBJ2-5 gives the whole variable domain NAGVMQNPRHLVRRRGQEARLRCSPMKGHSHVYWYRQLPEEGLKFMVYLQKENIIDESGMPKERFSAEFPKEGPSILRIQQVVRGDSAAYFCASSPWRGRETQYFGPGTRLLVL.

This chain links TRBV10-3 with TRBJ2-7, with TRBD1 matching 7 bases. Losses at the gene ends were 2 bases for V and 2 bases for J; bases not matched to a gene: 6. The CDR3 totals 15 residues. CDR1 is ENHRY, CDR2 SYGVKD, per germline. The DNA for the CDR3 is TGTGCCATCAGTGAGCCGACAGGGACCCCCTACGAGCAGTACTTC. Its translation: CAISEPTGTPYEQYF.

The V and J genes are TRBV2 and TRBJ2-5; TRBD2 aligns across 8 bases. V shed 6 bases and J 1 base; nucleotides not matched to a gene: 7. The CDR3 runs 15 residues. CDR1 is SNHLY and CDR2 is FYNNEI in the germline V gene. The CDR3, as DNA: TGTGCCAGCAGCGGGACTAGGGGGACCCAAGAGACCCAGTACTTC. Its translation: CASSGTRGTQETQYF.

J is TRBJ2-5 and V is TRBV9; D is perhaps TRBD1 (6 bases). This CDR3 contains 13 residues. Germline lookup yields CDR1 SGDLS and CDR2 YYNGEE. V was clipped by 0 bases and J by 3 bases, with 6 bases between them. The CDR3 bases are TGTGCCAGCAGCGTAGGGGACAAAGAGACCCAGTACTTC. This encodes CASSVGDKETQYF.

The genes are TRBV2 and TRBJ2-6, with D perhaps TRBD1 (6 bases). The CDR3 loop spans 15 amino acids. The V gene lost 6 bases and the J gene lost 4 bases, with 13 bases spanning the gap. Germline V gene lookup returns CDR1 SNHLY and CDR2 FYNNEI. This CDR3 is CASRIQGSGANVLTF. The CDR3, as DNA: TGTGCCAGCAGAATACAGGGTTCCGGGGCCAACGTCCTGACTTTC. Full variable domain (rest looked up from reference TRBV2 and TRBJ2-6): EPEVTQTPSHQVTQMGQEVILRCVPISNHLYFYWYRQILGQKVEFLVSFYNNEISEKSEIFDDQFSVERPDGSNFTLKIRSTKLEDSAMYFCASRIQGSGANVLTFGAGSRLTVL.

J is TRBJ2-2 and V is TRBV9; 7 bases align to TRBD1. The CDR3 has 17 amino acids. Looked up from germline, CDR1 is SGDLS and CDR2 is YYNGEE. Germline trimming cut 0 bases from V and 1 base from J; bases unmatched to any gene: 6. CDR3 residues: CASSVEFGTVNTGELFF. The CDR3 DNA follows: TGTGCCAGCAGCGTAGAGTTTGGGACAGTGAACACCGGGGAGCTGTTTTTT.